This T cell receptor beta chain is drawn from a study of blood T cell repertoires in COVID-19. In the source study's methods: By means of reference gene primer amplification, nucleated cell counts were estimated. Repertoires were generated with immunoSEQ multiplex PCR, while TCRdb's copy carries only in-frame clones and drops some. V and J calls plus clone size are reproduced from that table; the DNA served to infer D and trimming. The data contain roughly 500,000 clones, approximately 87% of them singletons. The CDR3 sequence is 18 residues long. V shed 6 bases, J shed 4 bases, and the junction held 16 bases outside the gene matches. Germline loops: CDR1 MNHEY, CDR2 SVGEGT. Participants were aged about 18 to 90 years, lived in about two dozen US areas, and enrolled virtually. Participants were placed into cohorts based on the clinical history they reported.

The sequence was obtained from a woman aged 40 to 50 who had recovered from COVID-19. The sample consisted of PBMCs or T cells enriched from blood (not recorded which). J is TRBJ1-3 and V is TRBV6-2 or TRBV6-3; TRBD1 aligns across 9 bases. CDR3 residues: CASSRTPGQGASGNTIYF. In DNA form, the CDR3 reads TGTGCCAGCAGCCGAACTCCGGGACAGGGTGCATCCGGAAACACCATATATTTT.